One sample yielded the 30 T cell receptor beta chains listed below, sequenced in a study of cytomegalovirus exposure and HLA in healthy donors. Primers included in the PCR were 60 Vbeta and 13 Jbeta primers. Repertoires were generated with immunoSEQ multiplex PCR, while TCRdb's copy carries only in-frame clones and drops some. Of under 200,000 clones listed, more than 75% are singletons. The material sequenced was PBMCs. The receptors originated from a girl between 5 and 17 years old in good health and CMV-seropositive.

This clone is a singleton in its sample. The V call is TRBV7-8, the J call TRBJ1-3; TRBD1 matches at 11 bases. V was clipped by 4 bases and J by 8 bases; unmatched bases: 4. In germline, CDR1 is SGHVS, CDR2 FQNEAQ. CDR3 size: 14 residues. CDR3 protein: CASSWDRGLYTIYF. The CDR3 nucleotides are TGTGCCAGCAGCTGGGACAGGGGGTTATACACCATATATTTT.

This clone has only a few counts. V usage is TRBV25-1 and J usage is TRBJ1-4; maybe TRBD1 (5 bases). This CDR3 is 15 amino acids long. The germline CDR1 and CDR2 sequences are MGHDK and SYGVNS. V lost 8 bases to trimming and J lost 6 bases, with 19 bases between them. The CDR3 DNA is TGTGCCAGCTCGAGGGTGGAGGGGTGGGATGAAAAACTGTTTTTT. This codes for CASSRVEGWDEKLFF. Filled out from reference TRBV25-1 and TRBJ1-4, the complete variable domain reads EADIYQTPRYLVIGTGKKITLECSQTMGHDKMYWYQQDPGMELHLIHYSYGVNSTEKGDLSSESTVSRIRTEHFPLTLESARPSHTSQYLCASSRVEGWDEKLFFGSGTQLSVL.

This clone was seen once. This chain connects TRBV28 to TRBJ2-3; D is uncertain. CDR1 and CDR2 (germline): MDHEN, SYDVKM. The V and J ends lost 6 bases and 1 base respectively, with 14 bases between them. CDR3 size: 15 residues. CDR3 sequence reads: CASSGTRQGTDTQYF. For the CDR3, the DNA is TGTGCCAGCAGCGGAACACGGCAGGGCACAGATACGCAGTATTTT.

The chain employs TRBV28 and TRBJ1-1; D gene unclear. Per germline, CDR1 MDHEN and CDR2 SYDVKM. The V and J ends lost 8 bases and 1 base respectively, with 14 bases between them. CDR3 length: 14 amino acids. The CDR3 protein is CASLKGGRNTEAFF. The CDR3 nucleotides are TGTGCCAGCCTCAAGGGAGGTCGGAACACTGAAGCTTTCTTT.

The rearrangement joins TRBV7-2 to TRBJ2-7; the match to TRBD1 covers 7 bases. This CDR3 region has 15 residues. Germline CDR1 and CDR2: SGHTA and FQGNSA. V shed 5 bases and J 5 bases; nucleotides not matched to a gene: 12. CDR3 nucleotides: TGTGCCAGCAGCATACGCGACAGGGTGGATGACGAGCAGTACTTC. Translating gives CASSIRDRVDDEQYF.

CDR3 DNA: TGTGCCAGCAGCTCCGCAACAGGGGATAATTCACCCCTCCACTTT. Translated, it gives CASSSATGDNSPLHF. This sequence joins TRBV5-4 and TRBJ1-6; 7 bases agree with TRBD1. The J segment lost 5 bases and the V segment lost 3 bases, leaving 5 bases of the junction unmatched. Germline V lookup: CDR1 SGHNT, CDR2 YYREEE (reference sequence). The CDR3 length is 15 residues.

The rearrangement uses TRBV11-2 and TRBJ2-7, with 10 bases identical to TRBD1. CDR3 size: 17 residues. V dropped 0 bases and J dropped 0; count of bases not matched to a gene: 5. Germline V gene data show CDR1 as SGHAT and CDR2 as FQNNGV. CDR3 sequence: CASSLDEGQGNSYEQYF. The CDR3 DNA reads TGTGCCAGCAGCTTAGATGAGGGACAGGGGAACTCCTACGAGCAGTACTTC.

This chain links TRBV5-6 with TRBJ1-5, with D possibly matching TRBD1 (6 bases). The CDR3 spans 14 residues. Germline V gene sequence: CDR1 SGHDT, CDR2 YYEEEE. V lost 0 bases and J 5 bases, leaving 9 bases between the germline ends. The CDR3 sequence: CASSLAAGDQPQHF. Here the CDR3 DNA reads TGTGCCAGCAGCTTGGCGGCAGGGGATCAGCCCCAGCATTTT. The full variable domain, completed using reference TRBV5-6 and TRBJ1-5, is DAGVTQSPTHLIKTRGQQVTLRCSPKSGHDTVSWYQQALGQGPQFIFQYYEEEERQRGNFPDRFSGHQFPNYSSELNVNALLLGDSALYLCASSLAAGDQPQHFGDGTRLSIL.

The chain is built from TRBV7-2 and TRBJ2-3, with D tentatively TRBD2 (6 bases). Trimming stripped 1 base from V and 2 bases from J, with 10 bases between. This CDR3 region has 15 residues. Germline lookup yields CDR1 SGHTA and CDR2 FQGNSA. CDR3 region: CASSLDWRDTDTQYF. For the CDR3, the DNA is TGTGCCAGCAGCTTAGATTGGAGGGACACAGATACGCAGTATTTT. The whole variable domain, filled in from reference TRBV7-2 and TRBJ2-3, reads GAGVSQSPSNKVTEKGKDVELRCDPISGHTALYWYRQSLGQGLEFLIYFQGNSAPDKSGLPSDRFSAERTGGSVSTLTIQRTQQEDSAVYLCASSLDWRDTDTQYFGPGTRLTVL.

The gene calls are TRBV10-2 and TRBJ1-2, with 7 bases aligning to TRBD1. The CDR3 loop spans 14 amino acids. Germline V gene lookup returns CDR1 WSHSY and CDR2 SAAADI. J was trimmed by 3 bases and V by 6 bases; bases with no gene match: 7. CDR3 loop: CASRATGSHYGYTF. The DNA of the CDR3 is TGCGCCAGCAGGGCGACAGGGTCGCACTATGGCTACACCTTC.

In nucleotides, the CDR3 is TGCAGCGTTGCTACGGGGAGAGGGGAGACCCAGTACTTC. Translated: CSVATGRGETQYF. V and J are TRBV29-1 and TRBJ2-5, with D possibly TRBD2 on 5 matching bases. CDR1 and CDR2 (germline): SQVTM, ANQGSEA. V was shortened by 4 bases and J by 5 bases, with 14 bases between the two germline ends. The length of the CDR3 is 13 residues.

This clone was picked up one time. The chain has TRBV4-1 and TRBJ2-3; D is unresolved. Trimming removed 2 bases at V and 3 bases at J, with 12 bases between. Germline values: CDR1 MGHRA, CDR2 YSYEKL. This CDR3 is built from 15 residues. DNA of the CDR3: TGCGCCAGCAGCCAATCGCACCCGCGGACAGATACGCAGTATTTT. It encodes CASSQSHPRTDTQYF.

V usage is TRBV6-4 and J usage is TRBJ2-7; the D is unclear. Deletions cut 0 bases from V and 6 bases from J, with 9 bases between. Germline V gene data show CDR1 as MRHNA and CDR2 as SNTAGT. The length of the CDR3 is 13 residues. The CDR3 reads CASSDSTSSEQYF. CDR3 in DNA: TGTGCCAGCAGTGACTCGACTTCTTCCGAGCAGTACTTC.

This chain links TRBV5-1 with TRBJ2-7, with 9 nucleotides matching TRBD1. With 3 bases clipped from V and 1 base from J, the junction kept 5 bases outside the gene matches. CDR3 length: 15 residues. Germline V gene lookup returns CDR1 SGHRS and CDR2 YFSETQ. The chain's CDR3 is CASSYGTGTSYEQYF. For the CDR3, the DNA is TGCGCCAGCAGCTACGGGACAGGGACATCCTACGAGCAGTACTTC.

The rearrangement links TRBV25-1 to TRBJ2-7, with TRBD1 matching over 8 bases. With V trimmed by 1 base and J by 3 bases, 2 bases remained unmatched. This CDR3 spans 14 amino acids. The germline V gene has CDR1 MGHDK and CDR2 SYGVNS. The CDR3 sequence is CASSESGGNYEQYF. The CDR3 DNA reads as TGTGCCAGCAGTGAATCAGGGGGCAACTACGAGCAGTACTTC.

This chain's CDR3 is CASSSVTEYYGYTF. CDR3 DNA sequence: TGTGCCAGCTCATCAGTCACGGAGTACTATGGCTACACCTTC. The chain carries TRBV28 and TRBJ1-2; D call uncertain. The germline gives CDR1 MDHEN, CDR2 SYDVKM. Trimming left V 8 bases short and J 3 bases short, with 16 bases between. The CDR3 sequence is 14 residues long.

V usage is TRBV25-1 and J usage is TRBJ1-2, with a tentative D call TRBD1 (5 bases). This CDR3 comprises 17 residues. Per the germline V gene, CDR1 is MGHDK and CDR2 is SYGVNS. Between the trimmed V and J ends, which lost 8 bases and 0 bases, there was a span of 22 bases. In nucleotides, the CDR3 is TGTGCCAGCCCGAGAAGGGGCAGAATCCCTTCTAACTATGGCTACACCTTC. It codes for CASPRRGRIPSNYGYTF.

The CDR3 nucleotides are TGCGCCAGCAGCCATAACCGGGACAGGGTTGGCTACGAGCAGTACTTC. As protein: CASSHNRDRVGYEQYF. The chain couples TRBV5-1 to TRBJ2-7, with 9 bases lining up with TRBD1. V dropped 4 bases and J dropped 3; count of bases not matched to a gene: 11. Germline loops: CDR1 SGHRS, CDR2 YFSETQ. This CDR3 region has 16 residues.

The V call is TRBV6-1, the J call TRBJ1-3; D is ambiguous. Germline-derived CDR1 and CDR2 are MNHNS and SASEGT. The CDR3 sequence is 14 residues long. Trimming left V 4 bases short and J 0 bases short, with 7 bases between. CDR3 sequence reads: CASSATSSGNTIYF. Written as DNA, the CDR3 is TGTGCCAGCAGTGCGACAAGCTCTGGAAACACCATATATTTT.

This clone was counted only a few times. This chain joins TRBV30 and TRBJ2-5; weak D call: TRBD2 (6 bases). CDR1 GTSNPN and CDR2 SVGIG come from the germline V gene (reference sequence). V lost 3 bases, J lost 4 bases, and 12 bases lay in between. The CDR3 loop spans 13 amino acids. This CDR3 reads CAWSVGGPETQYF. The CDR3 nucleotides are TGTGCCTGGAGCGTGGGGGGTCCAGAGACCCAGTACTTC.

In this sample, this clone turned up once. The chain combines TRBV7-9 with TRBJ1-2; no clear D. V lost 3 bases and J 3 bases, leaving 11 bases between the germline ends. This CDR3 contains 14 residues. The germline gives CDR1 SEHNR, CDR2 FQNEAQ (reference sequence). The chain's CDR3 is CASSLDTEYYGYTF. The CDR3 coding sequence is TGTGCCAGCAGCTTGGATACAGAATACTATGGCTACACCTTC.

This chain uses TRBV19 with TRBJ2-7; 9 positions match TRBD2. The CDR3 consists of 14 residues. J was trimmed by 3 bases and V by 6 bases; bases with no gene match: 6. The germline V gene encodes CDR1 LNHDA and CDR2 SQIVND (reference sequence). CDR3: CASSGPAGGYEQYF. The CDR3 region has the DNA TGTGCCAGTAGCGGGCCAGCGGGGGGCTACGAGCAGTACTTC.

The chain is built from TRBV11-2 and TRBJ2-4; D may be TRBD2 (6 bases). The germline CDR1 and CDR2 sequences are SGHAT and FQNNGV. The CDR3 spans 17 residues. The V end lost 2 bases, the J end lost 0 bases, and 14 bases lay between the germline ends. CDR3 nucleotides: TGTGCCAGCAGCTTATCCCCGGGACTCAAAGCCAAAAACATTCAGTACTTC. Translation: CASSLSPGLKAKNIQYF.

CDR3 sequence reads: CASRGPSGTYEQYF. The CDR3 coding sequence is TGTGCCAGCCGGGGGCCTAGCGGTACCTACGAGCAGTACTTC. The chain is built from TRBV7-9 and TRBJ2-7, with a possible D match to TRBD2 (7 bases). There are 14 residues in the CDR3. The V gene lost 8 bases and the J gene lost 2 bases, with 16 bases spanning the gap. Per the germline V gene, CDR1 is SEHNR and CDR2 is FQNEAQ (reference sequence). The full variable domain, in which reference TRBV7-9 and TRBJ2-7 provide the parts outside the CDR3, is DTGVSQNPRHKITKRGQNVTFRCDPISEHNRLYWYRQTLGQGPEFLTYFQNEAQLEKSRLLSDRFSAERPKGSFSTLEIQRTEQGDSAMYLCASRGPSGTYEQYFGPGTRLTVT.

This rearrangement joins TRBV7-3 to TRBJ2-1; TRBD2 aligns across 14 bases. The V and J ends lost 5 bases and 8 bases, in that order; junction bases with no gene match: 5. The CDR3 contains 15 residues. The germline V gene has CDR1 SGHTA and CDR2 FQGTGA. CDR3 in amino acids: CASSLTSGRGHEQFF. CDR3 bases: TGTGCCAGCAGCCTGACTAGCGGGAGGGGCCATGAGCAGTTCTTC.

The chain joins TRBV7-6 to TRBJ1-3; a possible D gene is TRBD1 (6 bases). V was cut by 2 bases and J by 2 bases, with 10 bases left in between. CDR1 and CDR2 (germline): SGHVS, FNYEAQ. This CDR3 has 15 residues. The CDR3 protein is CASSLLDSTGNTIYF. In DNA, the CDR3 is TGTGCCAGCAGCTTATTGGACAGCACTGGAAACACCATATATTTT. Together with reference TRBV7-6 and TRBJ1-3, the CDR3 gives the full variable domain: GAGVSQSPRYKVTKRGQDVALRCDPISGHVSLYWYRQALGQGPEFLTYFNYEAQQDKSGLPNDRFSAERPEGSISTLTIQRTEQRDSAMYRCASSLLDSTGNTIYFGEGSWLTVV.

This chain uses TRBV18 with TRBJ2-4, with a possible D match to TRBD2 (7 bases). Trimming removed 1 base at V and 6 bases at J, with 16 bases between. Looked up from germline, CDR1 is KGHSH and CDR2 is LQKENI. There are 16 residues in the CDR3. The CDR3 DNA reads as TGTGCCAGCTCACCACGGCGGGGGCAAGACTTAAACATTCAGTACTTC. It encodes CASSPRRGQDLNIQYF.

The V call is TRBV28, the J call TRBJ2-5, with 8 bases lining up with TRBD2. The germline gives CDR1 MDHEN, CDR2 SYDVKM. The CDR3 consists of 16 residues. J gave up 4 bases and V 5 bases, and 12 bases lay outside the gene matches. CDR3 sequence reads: CASSLPHGSGTETQYF. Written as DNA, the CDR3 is TGTGCCAGCAGTCTACCCCATGGTAGCGGGACAGAGACCCAGTACTTC.

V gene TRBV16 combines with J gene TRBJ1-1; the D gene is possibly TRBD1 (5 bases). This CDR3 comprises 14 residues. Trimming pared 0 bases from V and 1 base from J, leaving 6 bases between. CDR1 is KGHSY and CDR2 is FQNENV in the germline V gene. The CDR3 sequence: CASSQSGGNTEAFF. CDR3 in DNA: TGTGCCAGCAGCCAATCGGGGGGGAACACTGAAGCTTTCTTT.

In nucleotides, the CDR3 is TGTGCCAGCAGCCCCCCGGGGCAAGAGACCCAGTACTTC. Encoded protein: CASSPPGQETQYF. The chain couples TRBV7-9 to TRBJ2-5, with D perhaps matching TRBD2 (5 bases). This CDR3 is 13 amino acids long. Per the germline V gene, CDR1 is SEHNR and CDR2 is FQNEAQ (reference sequence). Trimming shortened V by 5 bases and J by 2 bases, and 9 bases separated the two germline ends.